This section outlines one TCR beta chain sequence together with its context. In the authors' methods: Amplification of reference gene primers was used by the study to estimate nucleated cell counts. Here immunoSEQ multiplex PCR was the method, and the copy in TCRdb shows in-frame clones only, minus some. For V, J and clone size, that table is used; D and trimming come from the DNA. Of around 300,000 clones in the sample, approximately 86% were seen once. Germline V gene data show CDR1 as SEHNR and CDR2 as FQNEAQ (reference sequence). Trimming removed 2 bases from V and 0 bases from J; junction bases left unmatched: 10. The CDR3 length is 18 residues. The data belong to a study of blood T cell repertoires in COVID-19. In the study overall: Some COVID-19 samples were acute and others convalescent; all came from the United States, Italy and Spain. PBMCs, B-cell-depleted T cells, or T cells provided the cDNA or gDNA that made up the material.

The chain links TRBV7-9 to TRBJ2-1; 7 nucleotides agree with TRBD1. The source material was peripheral blood. This clonotype was obtained from a man aged 18 to 30 with active or convalescent COVID-19. The CDR3: CASSLWDSRSRSYNEQFF. The CDR3 DNA is TGTGCCAGCAGCTTATGGGACAGCAGAAGCCGCTCCTACAATGAGCAGTTCTTC. The full variable domain, its missing parts supplied by reference TRBV7-9 and TRBJ2-1, is DTGVSQNPRHKITKRGQNVTFRCDPISEHNRLYWYRQTLGQGPEFLTYFQNEAQLEKSRLLSDRFSAERPKGSFSTLEIQRTEQGDSAMYLCASSLWDSRSRSYNEQFFGPGTRLTVL.